The rows below give T cell receptor beta chains drawn from one sample of a study of cytomegalovirus exposure and HLA in healthy donors. TCRdb keeps only in-frame clones here, not all; method: immunoSEQ multiplex PCR. The sample shows around 70,000 clones, 90% to 95% of them seen only once. The sequenced sample was PBMCs. These TCRs come from a woman aged 18-29 years in good health and CMV-seropositive. Each CDR3 is given with its conserved first and last residue. D genes are given only for firm matches. Some rows mark clone size as missing; the rest say once, few, many or name a class of expanded clone.

V	D	J	size	DNA	CDR3
TRBV2	.	TRBJ1-6	.	TGTGCCAGCAGGGACATCAGTAATTCACCCCTCCACTTT	CASRDISNSPLHF
TRBV27	.	TRBJ2-5	.	TGTGCCAGCAGTTTATCGGGGGGATGGGGAGAGACCCAGTACTTC	CASSLSGGWGETQYF
TRBV6-1	TRBD2	TRBJ2-5	.	TGTGCCAGCAGGGGCGGGGGACAAGAGACCCAGTACTTC	CASRGGGQETQYF
TRBV11-3	TRBD1	TRBJ1-1	.	TGTGCCAGCAGCCCACCAGGGGGCTGGATTGAAGCTTTCTTT	CASSPPGGWIEAFF
TRBV10-2	.	TRBJ1-5	.	TGCGCCAGCAGTGAGAAGTTGGGGGGTCGGAGCAATCAGCCCCAGCATTTT	CASSEKLGGRSNQPQHF
TRBV7-6	.	TRBJ1-5	.	TGTGCCAGCAGCCTCGACAGGTCGGGCAATCAGCCCCAGCATTTT	CASSLDRSGNQPQHF
TRBV7-2	.	TRBJ2-1	.	TGTGCCAGCAGACGAGCTCCGGGCAATGAGCAGTTCTTC	CASRRAPGNEQFF
TRBV4-2	.	TRBJ1-3	.	TGTGCCAGCAGCCAAGACCCCGGGGATGGAAACACCATATATTTT	CASSQDPGDGNTIYF
TRBV5-6	.	TRBJ2-7	.	TGTGCCAGCAGCTTCGGAGTCTCCTACGAGCAGTACTTC	CASSFGVSYEQYF
TRBV11-3	TRBD2	TRBJ2-3	.	TGTGCCAGCAGCTTACGCGGGGGGAGAACAGATACGCAGTATTTT	CASSLRGGRTDTQYF
TRBV4-1	.	TRBJ2-1	.	TGCGCCAGCAGCCAAGATCTCAGGGCGAATGAGCAGTTCTTC	CASSQDLRANEQFF
TRBV5-6	TRBD1	TRBJ2-7	.	TGTGCCAGCAGCTTGGATCAGGGGGCGCGGTACGAGCAGTACTTC	CASSLDQGARYEQYF
TRBV4-3	TRBD1	TRBJ2-3	once	TGCGCCAGCAGCCAATCTTGGGGGGACAGGGGCCCCTTCACAGATACGCAGTATTTT	CASSQSWGDRGPFTDTQYF
TRBV20-1	.	TRBJ2-7	.	TGCAGTGCCCCACGGGCAGGGGAGCAGTACTTC	CSAPRAGEQYF
TRBV29-1	TRBD2	TRBJ2-1	.	TGCAGCGTTGCTTCCCTGACTAGCGCGAGCTACAATGAGCAGTTCTTC	CSVASLTSASYNEQFF
TRBV12-5	TRBD1	TRBJ1-2	.	TGTGCTAGTGGTTTGGGGGGACAGCCTTATGGCTACACCTTC	CASGLGGQPYGYTF
TRBV7-9	TRBD1	TRBJ1-5	.	TGTGCCAGCAGCCCAACAGGGGGCAATCAGCCCCAGCATTTT	CASSPTGGNQPQHF
TRBV7-2	.	TRBJ2-5	.	TGTGCCAGCAGTCCGGCGGGGTGGCAGACCCAGTACTTC	CASSPAGWQTQYF
TRBV5-1	TRBD2	TRBJ2-1	.	TGCGCCAGCAGCTCTGCCGGGGGGGAGGGCGCTTACAATGAGCAGTTCTTC	CASSSAGGEGAYNEQFF
TRBV11-3	.	TRBJ1-1	.	TGTGCCAGCAGCTATAGGGGGTTAGGAACTGAAGCTTTCTTT	CASSYRGLGTEAFF
TRBV4-3	.	TRBJ2-1	.	TGCGCCAGCAGCCAAGATCTGGGAGGCAATGAGCAGTTCTTC	CASSQDLGGNEQFF
TRBV5-1	.	TRBJ2-5	.	TGCGCCACCACCCCCGAGGGCAGGGGTGAGTACTTC	CATTPEGRGEYF
TRBV27	.	TRBJ2-2	.	TGTGCCAGCAGTTTTCTTGTCGACAGCAACACGAACACCGGGGAGCTGTTTTTT	CASSFLVDSNTNTGELFF
TRBV7-9	TRBD1	TRBJ1-1	.	TGTGCCAGCAGCCGCGGCAGGGGGGCGAACACTGAAGCTTTCTTT	CASSRGRGANTEAFF
TRBV30	TRBD2	TRBJ2-7	.	TGTGCCTGGAGAGGCCCAGCGGGAGGCTCCTACGAGCAGTACTTC	CAWRGPAGGSYEQYF
TRBV27	TRBD1	TRBJ1-5	.	TGTGCCAGCAGTAACCTCGGGACAGGGGGAAATCAGCCCCAGCATTTT	CASSNLGTGGNQPQHF
TRBV19	.	TRBJ1-6	few	TGTGCCAGTGGGGCATCTCCCAACACGGTGGGTTCACCCCTCCACTTT	CASGASPNTVGSPLHF
TRBV13	TRBD2	TRBJ2-3	.	TGTGCCAGCAGCTCGGGGCCTAGCGGGGGGGGCGCAGATACGCAGTATTTT	CASSSGPSGGGADTQYF
TRBV5-1	TRBD1	TRBJ2-7	once	TGCGCCAGCACCCTCGGGGACAGGGGATCCTACGAGCAGTACTTC	CASTLGDRGSYEQYF
TRBV6-1	TRBD2	TRBJ2-1	.	TGTGCCAGCATTGAGGCTAGCGGGAGGGCGGGGCAGTTCTTC	CASIEASGRAGQFF
TRBV30	TRBD2	TRBJ2-1	.	TGTGCCTGGAGTACGGGGGGAGCGGGCTCGTCGGGTGAGCAGTTCTTC	CAWSTGGAGSSGEQFF
TRBV2	.	TRBJ1-3	.	TGTGCCAGCAGTCGGGACTCCTTCGGTGGAAACACCATATATTTT	CASSRDSFGGNTIYF
TRBV11-2	TRBD2	TRBJ2-1	.	TGTGCCAGCAGCTTATACAGCGGGAGTTCCTACAATGAGCAGTTCTTC	CASSLYSGSSYNEQFF
TRBV2	TRBD2	TRBJ2-1	.	TGTGCCAGCAGTGAGCCGGGATATCTAGCGGGAGGGCCCTCCTACAATGAGCAGTTCTTC	CASSEPGYLAGGPSYNEQFF
TRBV11-2	.	TRBJ2-5	.	TGTGCCAGCAGCTTAACTAGGGCGGAGACCCAGTACTTC	CASSLTRAETQYF
TRBV6-4	TRBD2	TRBJ2-2	few	TGTGCCAGCAGTGAGCGGGAGGCCGGGGAGCTGTTTTTT	CASSEREAGELFF
TRBV9	TRBD2	TRBJ2-3	.	TGTGCCAGCAGCGTAGTCGGTAGCGGGTACACAGATACGCAGTATTTT	CASSVVGSGYTDTQYF
TRBV6-5	.	TRBJ2-1	once	TGTGCCAGCAACAACGGACTTTCGGATAATGAGCAGTTCTTC	CASNNGLSDNEQFF
TRBV5-6	TRBD2	TRBJ2-5	.	TGTGCCAGCAGCTTCAACGCGGGAGTAGAGACCCAGTACTTC	CASSFNAGVETQYF
TRBV9	.	TRBJ1-5	.	TGTGCCAGCAGCGGCGGTGGGAGCAATCAGCCCCAGCATTTT	CASSGGGSNQPQHF
TRBV9	TRBD1	TRBJ2-3	.	TGTGCCAGCAGCGTGTCTGGGACAGGGGGCCCAGATACGCAGTATTTT	CASSVSGTGGPDTQYF
TRBV5-4	TRBD1	TRBJ1-1	.	TGTGCCAGCAGAAGAAGACAGGGTGCTGAAGCTTTCTTT	CASRRRQGAEAFF
TRBV6-6	TRBD2	TRBJ2-1	once	TGTGCCAGCCTCACTAGCGGTACCTACAATGAGCAGTTCTTC	CASLTSGTYNEQFF
TRBV9	TRBD1	TRBJ1-3	.	TGTGCCAGCAGCGTAGGGGACAGGGGGGGCGGAAACACCATATATTTT	CASSVGDRGGGNTIYF
TRBV6-5	.	TRBJ1-3	once	TGTGCCAGCAAGGACAGCCGAAACACCATATATTTT	CASKDSRNTIYF
TRBV9	.	TRBJ2-1	.	TGTGCCAGCAGCCCCAGTGGCGGGGATGAGCAGTTCTTC	CASSPSGGDEQFF
TRBV19	.	TRBJ2-1	.	TGTGCCACCGAGAGGACAGACAATGAGCAGTTCTTC	CATERTDNEQFF
TRBV2	.	TRBJ2-7	.	TGTGCCAGCAGTGACAACTACGAGCAGTACTTC	CASSDNYEQYF
TRBV18	.	TRBJ2-1	.	TGTGCCAGCTCACCACCTAGGATTGGAGGATCACCCTACAATGAGCAGTTCTTC	CASSPPRIGGSPYNEQFF
TRBV14	TRBD1	TRBJ2-7	.	TGTGCCAGCAGCGACCGGGACAGGGGCAAAATCCGTATTGGCTACGAGCAGTACTTC	CASSDRDRGKIRIGYEQYF
TRBV2	.	TRBJ1-1	.	TGTGCCAGCAGCCCCGGAACAGGGTTTGAGGGCACTGAAGCTTTCTTT	CASSPGTGFEGTEAFF
TRBV19	TRBD1	TRBJ1-2	.	TGTGCCAGTAGTCCCGGGGACAGGCCAATCTCCGATTATGGCTACACCTTC	CASSPGDRPISDYGYTF
TRBV9	.	TRBJ2-3	.	TGTGCCAGCAGCGTAGCGTATGCAGATACGCAGTATTTT	CASSVAYADTQYF
TRBV5-1	.	TRBJ2-7	.	TGCGCCACCAAAATAGACGTCGGGAGCTCCTACGAGCAGTACTTC	CATKIDVGSSYEQYF
TRBV5-1	.	TRBJ2-1	once	TGCGCCAGCAGCTTAGAGGGGGTAGGCTACAATGAGCAGTTCTTC	CASSLEGVGYNEQFF
TRBV19	TRBD1	TRBJ1-1	.	TGTGCCAGTAGTATTTACGCCAGGGGGCCTGGCACTGAAGCTTTCTTT	CASSIYARGPGTEAFF
TRBV27	.	TRBJ2-3	.	TGTGCCAGCAGTCCGCTCCCCCCCAGGGGTCACACAGATACGCAGTATTTT	CASSPLPPRGHTDTQYF
TRBV5-1	.	TRBJ2-7	.	TGCGCCAGCAGCTTGGCCCGCTTACAGAACGAGCAGTACTTC	CASSLARLQNEQYF
TRBV5-1	TRBD2	TRBJ2-3	.	TGCGCCAGCCTAAGAGGAAGCGGGGGGGCTAGGACAGATACGCAGTATTTT	CASLRGSGGARTDTQYF